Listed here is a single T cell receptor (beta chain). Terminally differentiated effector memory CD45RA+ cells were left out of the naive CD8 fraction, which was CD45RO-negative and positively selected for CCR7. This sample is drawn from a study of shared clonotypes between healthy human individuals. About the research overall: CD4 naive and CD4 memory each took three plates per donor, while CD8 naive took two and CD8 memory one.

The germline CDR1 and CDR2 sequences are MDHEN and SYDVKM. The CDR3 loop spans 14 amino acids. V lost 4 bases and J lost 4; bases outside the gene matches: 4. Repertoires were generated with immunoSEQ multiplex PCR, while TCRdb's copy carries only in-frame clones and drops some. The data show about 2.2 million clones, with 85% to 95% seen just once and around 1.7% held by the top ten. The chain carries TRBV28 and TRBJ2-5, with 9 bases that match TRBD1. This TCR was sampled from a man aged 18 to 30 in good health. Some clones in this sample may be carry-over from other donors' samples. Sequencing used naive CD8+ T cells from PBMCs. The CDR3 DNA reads TGTGCCAGCAGTTCGACAGGGGGGTTAGAGACCCAGTACTTC. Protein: CASSSTGGLETQYF. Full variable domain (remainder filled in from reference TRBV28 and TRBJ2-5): DVKVTQSSRYLVKRTGEKVFLECVQDMDHENMFWYRQDPGLGLRLIYFSYDVKMKEKGDIPEGYSVSREKKERFSLILESASTNQTSMYLCASSSTGGLETQYFGPGTRLLVL.